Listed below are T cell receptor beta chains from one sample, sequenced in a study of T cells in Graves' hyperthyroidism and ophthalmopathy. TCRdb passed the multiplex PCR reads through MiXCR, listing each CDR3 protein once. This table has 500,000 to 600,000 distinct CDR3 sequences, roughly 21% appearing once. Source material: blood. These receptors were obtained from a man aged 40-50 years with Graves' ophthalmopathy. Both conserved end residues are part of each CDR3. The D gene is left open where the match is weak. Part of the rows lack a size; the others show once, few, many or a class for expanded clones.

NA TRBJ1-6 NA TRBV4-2 CASSQGVGGDSPLHF TGTGCCAGCAGCCAAGGGGTCGGTGGGGATTCACCCCTCCACTTT
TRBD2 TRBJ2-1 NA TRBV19 CASSTGTKRGVNEQFF TGTGCCAGTAGTACCGGGACGAAACGGGGGGTCAATGAGCAGTTCTTC
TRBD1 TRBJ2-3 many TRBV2 CASSVDREEADTQYF TGTGCCAGCAGTGTGGACAGGGAAGAGGCAGATACGCAGTATTTT
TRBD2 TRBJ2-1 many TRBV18 CASSPAGGSNEQFF TGTGCCAGCTCACCAGCGGGAGGATCTAATGAGCAGTTCTTC
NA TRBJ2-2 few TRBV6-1 CASSELEGTGELFF TGTGCCAGCAGTGAATTAGAAGGGACCGGGGAGCTGTTTTTT
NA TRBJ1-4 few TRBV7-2 CASSLRWLRAGSMEKLFF TGTGCCAGCAGCTTAAGATGGCTCAGGGCCGGATCGATGGAAAAACTGTTTTTT
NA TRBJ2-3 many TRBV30 CAWSGSPDTQYF TGTGCCTGGAGCGGATCTCCAGATACGCAGTATTTT
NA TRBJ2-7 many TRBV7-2 CASSFGGATYEQYF TGTGCCAGCAGCTTTGGGGGTGCCACCTACGAGCAGTACTTC
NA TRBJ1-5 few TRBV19 CASSIEPMAGFSNQPQHF TGTGCCAGTAGTATAGAGCCCATGGCAGGGTTTAGCAATCAGCCCCAGCATTTT
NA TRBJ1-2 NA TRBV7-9 CASSAPGAGSGYTF TGTGCCAGCAGCGCCCCCGGGGCAGGATCTGGCTACACCTTC
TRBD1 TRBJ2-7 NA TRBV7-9 CASSSQSGTAYEQYF TGTGCCAGCAGCTCCCAATCCGGGACAGCTTACGAGCAGTACTTC
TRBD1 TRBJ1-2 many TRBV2 CASSDREDRVSYGYTF TGTGCCAGCAGTGATCGTGAGGACAGGGTTTCTTATGGCTACACCTTC
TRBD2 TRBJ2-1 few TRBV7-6 CASSLTLAGPIHYNEQFF TGTGCCAGCAGCTTAACTTTAGCGGGACCTATCCACTACAATGAGCAGTTCTTC
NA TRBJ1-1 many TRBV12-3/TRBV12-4 CASSLVMNTEAFF TGTGCCAGCAGTTTAGTTATGAACACTGAAGCTTTCTTT
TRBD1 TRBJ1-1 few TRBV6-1 CASRHRGGGTEAFF TGTGCCAGCAGGCACAGGGGCGGAGGCACTGAAGCTTTCTTT
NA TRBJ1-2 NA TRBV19 CASSIAAGQWANGYTF TGTGCCAGTAGTATAGCCGCCGGACAGTGGGCCAATGGCTACACCTTC
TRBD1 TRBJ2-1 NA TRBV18 CASSPGQGPDEQFF TGTGCCAGCTCACCTGGACAGGGGCCGGATGAGCAGTTCTTC
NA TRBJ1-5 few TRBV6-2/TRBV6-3 CASIGVINQPQHF TGTGCCAGCATAGGGGTTATTAATCAGCCCCAGCATTTT
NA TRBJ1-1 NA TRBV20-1 CSALGENTEAFF TGCAGTGCCCTAGGGGAGAACACTGAAGCTTTCTTT
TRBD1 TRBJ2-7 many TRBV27 CASSTMTGSEQYF TGTGCCAGCAGTACCATGACAGGGTCCGAGCAGTACTTC
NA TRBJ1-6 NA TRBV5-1 CASSLWGLIADSPLHF TGCGCCAGCAGCTTGTGGGGCTTGATAGCGGATTCACCCCTCCACTTT
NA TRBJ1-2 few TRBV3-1 CASSQGRVDGYTF TGTGCCAGCAGCCAAGGCAGGGTGGATGGCTACACCTTC
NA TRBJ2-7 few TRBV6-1 CASPGRGAEQCF TGTGCCAGCCCGGGTCGGGGGGCCGAGCAGTGCTTC
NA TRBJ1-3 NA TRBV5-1 CASSFDSLSGNTIYF TGCGCCAGCAGCTTCGACAGCCTCTCTGGAAACACCATATATTTT
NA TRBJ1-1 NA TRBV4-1 CASSQDKRGAPTEAFF TGCGCCAGCAGCCAAGATAAGCGGGGGGCGCCCACTGAAGCTTTCTTT
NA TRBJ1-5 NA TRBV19 CASMSKGGRYQPQHF TGTGCCAGTATGAGTAAGGGGGGAAGGTATCAGCCCCAGCATTTT
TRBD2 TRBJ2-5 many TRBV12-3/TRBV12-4 CASSLSGGPGQETQYF TGTGCCAGCAGTTTATCGGGAGGGCCGGGGCAAGAGACCCAGTACTTC
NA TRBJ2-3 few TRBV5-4 CASTDSTDTQYF TGTGCCAGTACGGACAGCACAGATACGCAGTATTTT
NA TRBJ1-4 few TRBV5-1 CASREVGGEKLFF TGCGCCAGCAGGGAGGTCGGTGGGGAAAAACTGTTTTTT
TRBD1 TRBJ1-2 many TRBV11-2 CASSLDLGQGYGYTF TGTGCCAGCAGCTTAGATCTGGGACAGGGCTATGGCTACACCTTC
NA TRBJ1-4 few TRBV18 CASSPSGIGGYATNEKLFF TGTGCCAGCTCACCATCCGGGATCGGCGGATATGCAACTAATGAAAAACTGTTTTTT
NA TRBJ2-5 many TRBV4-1 CASSQSIADQYQYF TGCGCCAGCAGCCAATCGATAGCGGACCAATACCAGTACTTC
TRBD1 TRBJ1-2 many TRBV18 CASSPQDRTNYGYTF TGTGCCAGCTCACCCCAGGACAGGACTAACTATGGCTACACCTTC
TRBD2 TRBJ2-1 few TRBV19 CASSGSGSSYNEQFF TGTGCCAGTAGTGGTAGCGGGAGCTCCTACAATGAGCAGTTCTTC
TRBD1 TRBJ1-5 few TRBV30 CAWSVGTGARMSSNQPQHF TGTGCCTGGAGTGTAGGGACAGGGGCCCGAATGAGTAGCAATCAGCCCCAGCATTTT
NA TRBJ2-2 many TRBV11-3 CASSDPPGELFF TGTGCCAGCTCCGACCCCCCCGGGGAGCTGTTTTTT
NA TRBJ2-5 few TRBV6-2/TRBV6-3 CASTTTGGAQETQYF TGTGCCAGCACCACAACAGGCGGGGCTCAGGAGACCCAGTACTTC
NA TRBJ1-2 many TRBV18 CASSPSRDGYGYTF TGTGCCAGCTCACCAAGCAGGGATGGCTATGGCTACACCTTC
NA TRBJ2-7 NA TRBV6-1 CASSARTGPAEQYF TGTGCCAGCAGCGCCCGGACCGGTCCGGCCGAGCAGTACTTC
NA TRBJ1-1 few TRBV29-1 CSVSRAGDTEAFF TGCAGCGTTTCCCGGGCCGGGGACACTGAAGCTTTCTTT
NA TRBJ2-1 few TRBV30 CAWSVPRAVYNEQFF TGTGCCTGGAGTGTACCTCGAGCGGTATACAATGAGCAGTTCTTC
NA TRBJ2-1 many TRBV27 CASNGGRHSYNEQFF TGTGCCAGCAACGGGGGCAGACACTCCTACAATGAGCAGTTCTTC
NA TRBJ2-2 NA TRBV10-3 CAISNANTGELFF TGTGCCATTTCAAACGCGAACACCGGGGAGCTGTTTTTT
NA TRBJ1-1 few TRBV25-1 CASSDEGKENTEAFF TGTGCCAGCAGTGATGAGGGGAAAGAGAACACTGAAGCTTTCTTT
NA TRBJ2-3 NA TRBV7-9 CASTPGGDTQYF TGTGCCTCCACCCCCGGGGGTGATACGCAGTATTTT
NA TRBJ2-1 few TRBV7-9 CASTAGNNEQFF TGTGCCAGCACGGCGGGGAACAATGAGCAGTTCTTC
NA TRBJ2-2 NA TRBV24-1 CATSGPNTGELFF TGTGCCACCAGTGGCCCGAACACCGGGGAGCTGTTTTTT
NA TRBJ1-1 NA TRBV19 CASSIGALDTEAFF TGTGCCAGTAGTATTGGGGCCCTCGACACTGAAGCTTTCTTT
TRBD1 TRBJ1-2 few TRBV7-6 CASRRQGSRYGYTF TGTGCCAGCAGACGACAGGGGTCTCGCTATGGCTACACCTTC
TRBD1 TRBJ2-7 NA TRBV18 CASSPTTGIHEQYF TGTGCCAGCTCACCGACGACAGGGATCCACGAGCAGTACTTC
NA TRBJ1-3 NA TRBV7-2 CASSSGTLGNTIYF TGTGCCAGCAGCTCGGGGACACTCGGAAACACCATATATTTT
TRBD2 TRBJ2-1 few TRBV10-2 CASNLAGGREQFF TGCGCCAGCAACTTAGCGGGGGGGAGGGAGCAGTTCTTC